This TCR beta chain was captured in a study of cytomegalovirus exposure and HLA in healthy donors. PCR used 60 Vbeta primers and 13 Jbeta primers. Some clones are missing from TCRdb's copy, which holds only in-frame ones; the method was immunoSEQ multiplex PCR. Found here are tens of thousands of clones, approximately 72% of them singletons; the top ten hold roughly 9.8%. The CDR3 is 17 amino acids. Input material: PBMCs. The rearrangement uses TRBV21-1 and TRBJ2-7; the table's D call TRBD2 went unverified against the DNA. TRBV21-1 constitutes a pseudogene. This TCR derives from a woman in her twenties or thirties in good health and CMV-seronegative. The CDR3 region has the DNA TGTGCCAGCAGCCCCCGAAGCACCGGGACTAGCGGTTACGAGCAGTACTTC. This gives the protein CASSPRSTGTSGYEQYF.